The 31 T cell receptor beta chains given below trace back to one sample, sequenced in a study of cytomegalovirus exposure and HLA in healthy donors. PCR primers comprised 60 Vbeta and 13 Jbeta primers. Profiling relied on immunoSEQ multiplex PCR, and the TCRdb table lists in-frame clones only, not all of them. This table has 60,000 to 75,000 clones, around 74% appearing once. The sequenced sample was PBMCs. The receptor set was obtained from a woman aged 55-69 years in good health and CMV-seropositive.

V gene TRBV7-2 combines with J gene TRBJ2-7, with D uncertain. The CDR3 sequence is 12 residues long. Germline-derived CDR1 and CDR2 are SGHTA and FQGNSA. V was shortened by 8 bases and J by 4 bases, with 12 bases between the two germline ends. In nucleotides, the CDR3 is TGTGCCAGCTCTGAGCCAGGATACGAGCAGTACTTC. This translates into CASSEPGYEQYF.

This clone was seen only a few times. The same CDR3 is also encoded by other DNA sequences in this sample. The chain recombines TRBV19 with TRBJ2-5; possibly TRBD1 for D (6 bases). V gave up 3 bases and J gave up 4 bases, with 9 bases separating them. The germline V gene has CDR1 LNHDA and CDR2 SQIVND (reference sequence). The CDR3 consists of 13 residues. Written as DNA, the CDR3 is TGTGCCAGTAGTATGGGCAGGGGAGAGACCCAGTACTTC. Translation: CASSMGRGETQYF.

The CDR3 protein is CATKGDRVGINYGYTF. The CDR3 coding sequence is TGCGCCACCAAAGGGGACAGGGTAGGAATTAACTATGGCTACACCTTC. J is TRBJ1-2 and V is TRBV4-1, with TRBD1 matching 9 bases. This CDR3 is built from 16 residues. CDR1 MGHRA and CDR2 YSYEKL come from the germline V gene. Trimming at V came to 10 bases and at J to 1 base, leaving 13 bases not matched to a gene.

The chain uses TRBV30 and TRBJ1-4; D unclear. The ends were cut back, 1 base at V and 1 base at J, with 10 bases in the middle. Germline loops: CDR1 GTSNPN, CDR2 SVGIG (reference sequence). This CDR3 contains 15 residues. The CDR3 DNA reads TGTGCCTGGAGTGATCGAGTGAAAACTAATGAAAAACTGTTTTTT. The encoded protein is CAWSDRVKTNEKLFF.

The rearrangement uses TRBV9 and TRBJ2-3; no clear D. The CDR3 length is 15 residues. The V gene lost 1 base and the J gene lost 0 bases, with 9 bases spanning the gap. CDR1 SGDLS and CDR2 YYNGEE come from the germline V gene. CDR3 DNA sequence: TGTGCCAGCAGCGTATGGCCATCGAGCACAGATACGCAGTATTTT. It encodes CASSVWPSSTDTQYF.

This clone appeared a few times. The chain carries TRBV6-6 and TRBJ2-7; D not certain. The germline V gene encodes CDR1 MNHNY and CDR2 SVGAGI (reference sequence). Trimming took 7 bases from V and 1 from J, leaving 11 bases between them. This CDR3 spans 13 amino acids. CDR3 sequence reads: CASKYTHSYEQYF. The CDR3 bases are TGTGCCAGCAAATATACACATTCCTACGAGCAGTACTTC.

J is TRBJ1-5 and V is TRBV18; D is uncertain. Germline lookup yields CDR1 KGHSH and CDR2 LQKENI. CDR3 length equals 14 residues. Between the trimmed V and J ends, which lost 3 bases and 7 bases, there was a span of 13 bases. CDR3 protein: CASSPGGSGQPQHF. CDR3 coding DNA: TGTGCCAGCTCACCGGGAGGGTCGGGACAGCCCCAGCATTTT.

The chain links TRBV2 to TRBJ2-1; 9 nucleotides align to TRBD2. Germline loops: CDR1 SNHLY, CDR2 FYNNEI. The junction had 9 bases not matched to a gene; V was cut back by 3 bases and J by 0 bases. The CDR3 covers 18 residues. The CDR3 spells CASSEGLALSSSYNEQFF. In DNA form, the CDR3 reads TGTGCCAGCAGTGAGGGACTAGCCTTAAGTAGCTCCTACAATGAGCAGTTCTTC.

This clone was found once. The gene calls are TRBV6-6 and TRBJ1-4, with D tentatively TRBD1 (5 bases). The CDR3 sequence is 14 residues long. Trimming shortened V by 5 bases and J by 8 bases, and 15 bases separated the two germline ends. Germline CDR1 reads MNHNY; CDR2 reads SVGAGI (reference sequence). The CDR3 DNA reads TGTGCCAGCAGTCCCGCGACAGCAGAAGAAAAACTGTTTTTT. Protein sequence: CASSPATAEEKLFF.

The chain uses TRBV5-6 and TRBJ2-7; a weak D match, TRBD2 (7 bases). The V and J ends lost 4 bases and 4 bases respectively, with 15 bases between them. The CDR3 sequence is 14 residues long. CDR1 and CDR2 from the germline V gene are SGHDT and YYEEEE. The CDR3 DNA follows: TGTGCCAGCAGCCGGAGGGGGGGCGGTTACGAGCAGTACTTC. Its translation is CASSRRGGGYEQYF.

This chain uses TRBV4-2 with TRBJ2-3, with 10 positions matching TRBD1. The CDR3 extends over 16 amino acids. Trimming at V came to 4 bases and at J to 4 bases, leaving 8 bases not matched to a gene. Per the germline V gene, CDR1 is LGHNA and CDR2 is YNFKEQ. CDR3 residues: CASSLSGTGEADTQYF. For the CDR3, the DNA is TGTGCCAGCAGCCTGTCCGGGACAGGGGAAGCAGATACGCAGTATTTT.

V usage is TRBV10-1 and J usage is TRBJ2-7, with 7 bases identical to TRBD1. The CDR3 has 14 residues. Germline V CDR1 and CDR2: WNHNN, SYGVQD (reference sequence). The junction had 10 bases not matched to a gene; V was cut back by 2 bases and J by 9 bases. In nucleotides, the CDR3 is TGCGCCAGCAGTGAGGGCATCGGGACAGAAGTGCAGTACTTC. As protein: CASSEGIGTEVQYF.

The chain employs TRBV30 and TRBJ1-6, with 8 positions matching TRBD1. Germline V CDR1 and CDR2: GTSNPN, SVGIG (reference sequence). The junction had 7 bases not matched to a gene; V was cut back by 0 bases and J by 12 bases. The CDR3 covers 14 residues. CDR3 bases: TGTGCCTGGAGTGTACGCCAGGGGGCCCTACCCCTCCACTTT. It translates to CAWSVRQGALPLHF.

Remarks on this clone: Since no conserved phenylalanine or tryptophan closes the CDR3, a read error is the likely cause. The chain joins TRBV5-4 to TRBJ1-4; 9 bases are shared with TRBD1. The germline V gene encodes CDR1 SGHNT and CDR2 YYREEE (reference sequence). The CDR3 is 14 amino acids. The ends lost 5 bases at V and 5 bases at J; junction bases unmatched: 4. The CDR3 region has the DNA TGTGCCAGCAGACCCGGGACAGGGAATGAAAAACTGTTTGTT. Translating it yields CASRPGTGNEKLFV.

The chain links TRBV29-1 to TRBJ1-2; no firm D call. V was shortened by 0 bases and J by 3 bases, with 5 bases between the two germline ends. Germline V CDR1 and CDR2: SQVTM, ANQGSEA. There are 12 residues in the CDR3. In DNA form, the CDR3 reads TGCAGCGTTGAAGAAACAGACTATGGCTACACCTTC. It encodes CSVEETDYGYTF.

The chain uses TRBV2 and TRBJ2-3; 10 nucleotides line up with TRBD2. V shed 7 bases and J 4 bases; nucleotides not matched to a gene: 5. This CDR3 contains 14 residues. Germline CDR1 and CDR2: SNHLY and FYNNEI. The CDR3 sequence: CASNLAGDSDTQYF. DNA of the CDR3: TGTGCCAGCAACCTAGCGGGAGACTCAGATACGCAGTATTTT.

This clone came up many times. V gene TRBV14 combines with J gene TRBJ2-6; D perhaps matches TRBD1 (6 bases). The V gene lost 6 bases and the J gene lost 2 bases, with 14 bases spanning the gap. Per the germline V gene, CDR1 is SGHDN and CDR2 is FVKESK. The CDR3 has 16 amino acids. The CDR3 DNA is TGTGCCAGCAGTCAACAGGGTCCCCCTGGGGCCAACGTCCTGACTTTC. Its protein is CASSQQGPPGANVLTF.

The V gene is TRBV5-6, the J gene TRBJ2-1; TRBD1 agrees at 8 bases. The V segment lost 4 bases and the J segment 0 bases; nucleotides outside the gene matches: 3. Germline V gene data show CDR1 as SGHDT and CDR2 as YYEEEE. The CDR3 sequence is 15 residues long. In nucleotides, the CDR3 is TGTGCCAGCAGCCGACAGGGGAACTCCTACAATGAGCAGTTCTTC. This sequence encodes CASSRQGNSYNEQFF. The full variable domain, its missing parts supplied by reference TRBV5-6 and TRBJ2-1, is DAGVTQSPTHLIKTRGQQVTLRCSPKSGHDTVSWYQQALGQGPQFIFQYYEEEERQRGNFPDRFSGHQFPNYSSELNVNALLLGDSALYLCASSRQGNSYNEQFFGPGTRLTVL.

This clone is a singleton in its sample. V is TRBV4-1 and J is TRBJ1-2; D perhaps matches TRBD1 (6 bases). The CDR3 has 16 amino acids. V lost 1 base and J 2 bases, leaving 14 bases between the germline ends. Per germline, CDR1 MGHRA and CDR2 YSYEKL. CDR3 DNA sequence: TGCGCCAGCAGCCAAGGAGGAGCAGGGGCCAACTATGGCTACACCTTC. It is translated as CASSQGGAGANYGYTF.

Remarks on this clone: This same CDR3 is encoded by further DNA sequences in the sample. The chain links TRBV21-1 to TRBJ1-2; the D call of TRBD1 is as the table states it, not checked on the DNA. TRBV21-1 counts as a pseudogene. The CDR3 has 13 amino acids. The CDR3: CASSRSGWSGYTF. As DNA, the CDR3 is TGTGCCAGCAGCAGATCAGGGTGGTCTGGCTACACCTTC.

The J gene is TRBJ2-7, the V gene TRBV5-1; perhaps TRBD2 as D (5 bases). This CDR3 is built from 13 residues. Germline V gene lookup returns CDR1 SGHRS and CDR2 YFSETQ. V was pared by 4 bases and J by 6 bases, with 14 bases between. For the CDR3, the DNA is TGCGCCAGCAGCCCGACCACTAGGGTCGAGCAGTACTTC. Translated: CASSPTTRVEQYF.

The chain joins TRBV5-6 to TRBJ2-7, with TRBD2 identical over 8 bases. The ends lost 4 bases at V and 4 bases at J; junction bases unmatched: 10. CDR1 is SGHDT and CDR2 is YYEEEE in the germline V gene. The CDR3 runs to 15 residues. CDR3 coding DNA: TGTGCCAGCAGCGTCGCGGGCGGGAGGTTTTACGAGCAGTACTTC. It yields the protein CASSVAGGRFYEQYF.

The V gene is TRBV30, the J gene TRBJ1-6, with TRBD1 matching 8 bases. Looked up from germline, CDR1 is GTSNPN and CDR2 is SVGIG (reference sequence). The CDR3 loop spans 15 amino acids. CDR3 sequence: CAERTGSSYNSPLHF. The DNA for the CDR3 is TGTGCGGAAAGGACAGGGAGCTCCTATAATTCACCCCTCCACTTT.

This clone was observed a few times. The CDR3 here is CASSLTGVSGANVLTF. DNA of the CDR3: TGCGCCAGCAGCTTAACAGGGGTATCTGGGGCCAACGTCCTGACTTTC. The chain couples TRBV5-1 to TRBJ2-6; 7 bases match TRBD1. This CDR3 has 16 amino acids. The germline gives CDR1 SGHRS, CDR2 YFSETQ. V lost 2 bases and J lost 1; bases outside the gene matches: 3.

This sequence joins TRBV5-4 and TRBJ1-1, with a tentative D call TRBD1 (6 bases). The V gene lost 0 bases and the J gene lost 1 base, with 10 bases spanning the gap. CDR1 is SGHNT, CDR2 YYREEE, per germline (reference sequence). The CDR3 covers 15 residues. Here the CDR3 DNA reads TGTGCCAGCAGCTTGGACAGGGCGGCGAACACTGAAGCTTTCTTT. Amino acid sequence: CASSLDRAANTEAFF.

The CDR3 DNA reads as TGCGCCAGCAGTCTAGGAAGTGGTGCGAACACCGGGGAGCTGTTTTTT. It is translated as CASSLGSGANTGELFF. V is TRBV10-1 and J is TRBJ2-2; D is unclear. Germline V CDR1 and CDR2: WNHNN, SYGVQD (reference sequence). V was shortened by 5 bases and J by 0 bases, with 13 bases between the two germline ends. The CDR3 contains 16 residues.

This clone was counted only a few times. The J gene is TRBJ1-2, the V gene TRBV25-1, with TRBD1 matching 7 bases. CDR3 length: 16 residues. V trimming: 4 bases; J trimming: 5 bases; junction bases outside the gene matches: 13. The germline gives CDR1 MGHDK, CDR2 SYGVNS. The CDR3 nucleotides are TGTGCCAGCAGTGCGTCCGGCCCAGACAGGGTGTATGGCTACACCTTC. This translates into CASSASGPDRVYGYTF.

The V and J genes are TRBV7-2 and TRBJ1-2; D gene ambiguous. CDR3 length: 13 residues. The ends were cut back, 1 base at V and 4 bases at J, with 7 bases in the middle. Germline CDR1 is SGHTA and CDR2 is FQGNSA. The CDR3 DNA sequence: TGTGCCAGCAGCTTAGACAGAACCTATGGCTACACCTTC. Translated: CASSLDRTYGYTF.

This clone was detected a few times. The chain recombines TRBV6-5 with TRBJ1-5; D is unclear. V lost 4 bases to trimming and J lost 7 bases, with 11 bases between them. The CDR3 spans 13 residues. Germline loops: CDR1 MNHEY, CDR2 SVGAGI. The CDR3: CASSLLIGQPQHF. The CDR3 DNA reads as TGTGCCAGCAGTTTATTGATTGGCCAGCCCCAGCATTTT.

The V and J genes are TRBV7-6 and TRBJ1-5; no reliable D call. CDR3 length equals 15 residues. The germline V gene has CDR1 SGHVS and CDR2 FNYEAQ. Trimming took 2 bases from V and 1 from J, leaving 9 bases between them. The CDR3 sequence is CASSLLSGSNQPQHF. The CDR3 coding sequence is TGTGCCAGCAGCTTACTTAGCGGGAGCAATCAGCCCCAGCATTTT.

The rearrangement uses TRBV2 and TRBJ2-5, with 8 bases fitting TRBD2. The CDR3 spans 14 residues. The V and J ends lost 4 bases and 4 bases, in that order; junction bases with no gene match: 5. Germline CDR1 SNHLY, CDR2 FYNNEI. The DNA for the CDR3 is TGTGCCAGCAGTGTCGGACTAGCTGGAGAGACCCAGTACTTC. Amino acid sequence: CASSVGLAGETQYF.